These T cell receptor beta chains were read from a single sample in a study of glioma-infiltrating T cells after dendritic cell vaccination. Profiling relied on immunoSEQ multiplex PCR, and the TCRdb table lists in-frame clones only, not all of them. The sample comprises tens of thousands of clones, 70% to 90% of which are singletons, and about 8.1% rests with the top ten. The sample was blood, taken after dendritic cell vaccination. These receptors all come from a human donor with glioblastoma. Both conserved end residues are trimmed from each CDR3. The size entry is marked missing in some rows and otherwise reads once, few, many or a size class.

>TRBJ2-2|NA|TRBV5-4
ASSPIRPSGNTGELF
>TRBJ1-1|NA|TRBV4-1
ASSHLTGETEAF
>TRBJ2-3|NA|TRBV27
ASSTGGRRTDTQY
>TRBJ1-5|NA|TRBV6-6
ASSYSAGLNQPQH
>TRBJ1-1|NA|TRBV7-3
ASKIRGPWNTEAF
>TRBJ2-6|NA|TRBV11-3
ASSFLRGGGSGANVLT
>TRBJ1-2|few|TRBV11-2
ASSPMSAGYGYT
>TRBJ1-1|few|TRBV6-6
ASSYGRGFLNTEAF
>TRBJ2-1|few|TRBV14
ASSPPGLARYNEQF
>TRBJ1-6|few|TRBV7-2
ASSLPEGTLH
>TRBJ1-4|once|TRBV11-2
ASSLGGGRGEKLF
>TRBJ1-2|NA|TRBV19
ASTQGTLERYT
>TRBJ2-7|NA|TRBV30
AWSQGPYEQY
>TRBJ1-2|NA|TRBV28
ASGLVGQGYYGYT
>TRBJ1-6|once|TRBV5-1
ASSTSGTGDSPLH
>TRBJ2-6|NA|TRBV5-6
ASSLKTWGGSGANVLT
>TRBJ2-1|NA|TRBV11-3
ASSSGLADRYNEQF
>TRBJ1-1|NA|TRBV5-1
ASSWDRDPEAF
>TRBJ1-4|NA|TRBV30
AWSVLGADEKLF
>TRBJ1-6|NA|TRBV29-1
SAKWAYNSPLH
>TRBJ1-4|NA|TRBV30
AWSVSWQTNEKLF
>TRBJ2-1|NA|TRBV7-3
ASSSLAGGNNEQF
>TRBJ1-1|NA|TRBV10-2
ASAYGEPNTEAF
>TRBJ1-6|NA|TRBV7-2
ASSLVPGQGYSPLH